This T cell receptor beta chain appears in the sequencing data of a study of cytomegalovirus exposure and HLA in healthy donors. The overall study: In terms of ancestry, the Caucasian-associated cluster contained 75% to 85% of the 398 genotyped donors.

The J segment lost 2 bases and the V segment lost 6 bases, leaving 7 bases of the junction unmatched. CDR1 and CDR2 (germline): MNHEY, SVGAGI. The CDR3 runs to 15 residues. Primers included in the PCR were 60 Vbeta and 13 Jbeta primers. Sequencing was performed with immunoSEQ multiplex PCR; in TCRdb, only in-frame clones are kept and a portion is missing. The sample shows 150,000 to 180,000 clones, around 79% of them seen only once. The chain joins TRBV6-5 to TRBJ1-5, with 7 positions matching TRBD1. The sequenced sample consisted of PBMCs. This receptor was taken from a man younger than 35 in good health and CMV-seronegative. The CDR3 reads CASRRQGTGNQPQHF. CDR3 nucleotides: TGTGCCAGCAGGCGACAGGGCACAGGCAATCAGCCCCAGCATTTT.